These 8 T cell receptor beta chains were sequenced from one sample in a study of blood T cell repertoires in COVID-19. The assay was immunoSEQ multiplex PCR, and TCRdb's table has in-frame clones only and misses some. Of approximately 160,000 clones listed, approximately 88% were seen once; the top ten hold around 8.4%. The sample consisted of peripheral blood. The receptors come from a woman of 80 years or more with active or convalescent COVID-19.

The rearrangement links TRBV2 to TRBJ1-2; maybe TRBD1 (5 bases). CDR1 SNHLY and CDR2 FYNNEI come from the germline V gene. This CDR3 has 12 amino acids. With 4 bases removed from V and 8 bases from J, the gap between germline ends came to 11 bases. The CDR3 sequence is CASSGSQGGYTF. CDR3 nucleotide sequence: TGTGCCAGCAGTGGATCTCAGGGAGGCTACACCTTC.

The chain joins TRBV25-1 to TRBJ1-3, with D possibly matching TRBD1 (5 bases). The CDR3 totals 17 residues. Per the germline V gene, CDR1 is MGHDK and CDR2 is SYGVNS. Trimming shortened V by 3 bases and J by 0 bases, and 15 bases separated the two germline ends. The CDR3 protein is CASSETTWDFSGNTIYF. The CDR3 DNA is TGTGCCAGCAGTGAGACAACTTGGGACTTCTCTGGAAACACCATATATTTT.

This chain links TRBV2 with TRBJ1-1; 7 bases are a match to TRBD1. Germline V gene data show CDR1 as SNHLY and CDR2 as FYNNEI. V dropped 0 bases and J dropped 7; count of bases not matched to a gene: 2. This CDR3 has 13 residues. The CDR3 loop is CASSEADRVEAFF. DNA of the CDR3: TGTGCCAGCAGTGAAGCTGACAGGGTTGAAGCTTTCTTT.

The chain links TRBV4-3 to TRBJ2-3; a possible D gene is TRBD1 (6 bases). CDR3 length: 15 amino acids. From germline, CDR1 is LGHNA and CDR2 YSLEER. Between the trimmed V and J ends, which lost 8 bases and 0 bases, there was a span of 15 bases. CDR3 DNA sequence: TGCGCCAGCTCGTCACAGGGAACTAGCACAGATACGCAGTATTTT. Its protein product is CASSSQGTSTDTQYF.

This clone appeared once. The chain's CDR3 is CASSLREFGNTIYF. The CDR3 region has the DNA TGTGCCAGCAGCTTACGAGAGTTTGGAAACACCATATATTTT. This chain connects TRBV5-5 to TRBJ1-3; no firm D call. The V end was cut by 2 bases, the J end by 3 bases, with 9 bases between. Germline values: CDR1 SGHKS, CDR2 YYEKEE (reference sequence). This CDR3 has 14 residues. The complete variable domain, with remaining parts taken from reference TRBV5-5 and TRBJ1-3, reads DAGVTQSPTHLIKTRGQQVTLRCSPISGHKSVSWYQQVLGQGPQFIFQYYEKEERGRGNFPDRFSARQFPNYSSELNVNALLLGDSALYLCASSLREFGNTIYFGEGSWLTVV.

This clone was counted only a few times. V usage is TRBV10-1 and J usage is TRBJ1-1; D remains unclear. Germline CDR1 and CDR2: WNHNN and SYGVQD (reference sequence). The V end lost 5 bases, the J end lost 1 base, and 8 bases lay between the germline ends. This CDR3 has 13 residues. This chain's CDR3 is CASSSTENTEAFF. In DNA form, the CDR3 reads TGCGCCAGCAGTTCTACAGAGAACACTGAAGCTTTCTTT.

CDR3 DNA: TGTGCCAGCAGTGATATGGGCAGGGGGCCTGGAAACACCATATATTTT. Its protein is CASSDMGRGPGNTIYF. The chain employs TRBV28 and TRBJ1-3, with 8 bases matching TRBD1. J was trimmed by 2 bases and V by 5 bases; bases with no gene match: 8. Germline loops: CDR1 MDHEN, CDR2 SYDVKM. The CDR3 is 16 amino acids.

The V and J genes are TRBV7-8 and TRBJ2-1; 9 bases are shared with TRBD1. The V segment lost 1 base and the J segment 9 bases; nucleotides outside the gene matches: 7. The CDR3 length is 15 residues. Germline V gene sequence: CDR1 SGHVS, CDR2 FQNEAQ. CDR3 sequence (DNA): TGTGCCAGCAGCTTAGGCGGACAGGGGACGAGTGAGCAGTTCTTC. Residues: CASSLGGQGTSEQFF.